This TCR beta chain was found in a study of blood T cell repertoires in COVID-19. V shed 8 bases and J shed 1 base, with 15 bases lying between them. The CDR3 has 16 residues. Germline V gives CDR1 SNHLY, CDR2 FYNNEI. Original methodology: Reference gene primers were amplified, and this amplification served to estimate nucleated cell counts. The repertoire was sequenced with immunoSEQ multiplex PCR; TCRdb's copy has only in-frame clones and lacks some. That table gives V, J and clone size, and the DNA gave D and trimming. There are around 200,000 clones in the sample; roughly 80% occur only once, and around 6.1% lies in the top ten.

The TCR was taken from a woman between 40 and 50 years old with acute or convalescent COVID-19. The V call is TRBV2, the J call TRBJ2-6; D remains ambiguous. Material for sequencing was peripheral blood. For the CDR3, the DNA is TGTGCCAGCTTTTCGGTAGATCGATCTGGGGCCAACGTCCTGACTTTC. Residues: CASFSVDRSGANVLTF.